This T cell receptor (beta chain) was profiled in a study of Ad26.COV2.S vaccination and SARS-CoV-2 variants. At the level of the study: Donor was assigned to the Ad26.COV2.S arm of trial COV1001. Intramuscular Ad26.COV2.S doses were given once or twice, 56 days apart.

Germline values: CDR1 SGHTA, CDR2 FQGNSA. The ends were cut back, 4 bases at V and 3 bases at J, with 10 bases in the middle. The CDR3 is 14 amino acids. As to treatment: 15 to 20 received Ad26.COV2.S at low or high dose, single or two shots; 5 received placebo; per-sample allocation not given. The samples date from day 63 after the first vaccine or placebo injection. An adult aged 18-55 years in Boston served as the donor. Sequenced by immunoSEQ multiplex PCR; TCRdb stores in-frame clones only, minus some. The sample records 350,000 to 500,000 clones, roughly 87% being singletons. The material was peripheral blood, obtained in a trial of Ad26.COV2.S vaccine versus placebo. The rearrangement uses TRBV7-2 and TRBJ2-1; no definite D call. This TCR was recovered from a person aged 18-60 years who received the Ad26.COV2.S COVID-19 vaccine or a placebo. The CDR3 reads CASSYSRIYNEQFF. In nucleotides, the CDR3 is TGTGCCAGCAGCTACTCGAGGATCTACAATGAGCAGTTCTTC.